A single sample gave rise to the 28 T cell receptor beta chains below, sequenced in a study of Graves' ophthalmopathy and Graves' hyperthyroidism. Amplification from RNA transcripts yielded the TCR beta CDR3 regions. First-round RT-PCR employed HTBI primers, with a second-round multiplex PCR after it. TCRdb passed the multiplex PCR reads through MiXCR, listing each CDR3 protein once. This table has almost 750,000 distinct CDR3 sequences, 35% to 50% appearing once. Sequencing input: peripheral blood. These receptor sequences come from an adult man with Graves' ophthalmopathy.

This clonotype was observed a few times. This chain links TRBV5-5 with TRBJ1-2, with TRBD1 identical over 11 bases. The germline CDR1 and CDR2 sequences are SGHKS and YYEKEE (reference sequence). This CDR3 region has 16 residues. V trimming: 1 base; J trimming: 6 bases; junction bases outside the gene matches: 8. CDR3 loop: CASSLTGTGGLNGYTF. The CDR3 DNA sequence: TGTGCCAGCAGCTTGACCGGGACAGGGGGTTTAAATGGCTACACCTTC.

The CDR3 DNA reads TGTGCCAGCAGCCCCCGTGCGGAGGGATTCCAAGAGACCCAGTACTTC. Its translation: CASSPRAEGFQETQYF. V and J are TRBV5-4 and TRBJ2-5; perhaps TRBD2 as D (6 bases). In germline, CDR1 is SGHNT, CDR2 YYREEE (reference sequence). Trimming shortened V by 4 bases and J by 1 base, and 17 bases separated the two germline ends. The CDR3 spans 16 residues.

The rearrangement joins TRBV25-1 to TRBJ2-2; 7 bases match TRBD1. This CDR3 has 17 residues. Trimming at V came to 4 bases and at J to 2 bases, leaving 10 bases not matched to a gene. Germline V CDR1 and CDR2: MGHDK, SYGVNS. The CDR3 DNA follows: TGTGCCAGCAGTGCTAGTGGGGGACAGAAAAACACCGGGGAGCTGTTTTTT. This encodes CASSASGGQKNTGELFF.

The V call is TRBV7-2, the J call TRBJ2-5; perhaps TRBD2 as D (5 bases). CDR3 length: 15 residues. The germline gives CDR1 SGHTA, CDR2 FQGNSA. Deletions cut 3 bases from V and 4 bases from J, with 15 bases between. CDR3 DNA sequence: TGTGCCAGCAGCTTGTCAACGGGCCGGGGAGAGACCCAGTACTTC. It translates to CASSLSTGRGETQYF. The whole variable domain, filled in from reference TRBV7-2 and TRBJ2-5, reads GAGVSQSPSNKVTEKGKDVELRCDPISGHTALYWYRQSLGQGLEFLIYFQGNSAPDKSGLPSDRFSAERTGGSVSTLTIQRTQQEDSAVYLCASSLSTGRGETQYFGPGTRLLVL.

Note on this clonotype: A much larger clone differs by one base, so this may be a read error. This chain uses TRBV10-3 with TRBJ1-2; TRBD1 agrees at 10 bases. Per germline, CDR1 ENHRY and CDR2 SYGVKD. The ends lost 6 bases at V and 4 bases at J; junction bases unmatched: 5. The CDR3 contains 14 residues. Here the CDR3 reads CAISPTGGSYGYTF. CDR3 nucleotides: TGTGCCATCAGCCCGACAGGGGGCAGCTATGGCTACACCTTC.

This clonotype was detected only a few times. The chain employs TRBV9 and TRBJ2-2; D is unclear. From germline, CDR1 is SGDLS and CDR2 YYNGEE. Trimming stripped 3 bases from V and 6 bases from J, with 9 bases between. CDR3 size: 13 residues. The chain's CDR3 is CASSARAPGELFF. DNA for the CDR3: TGTGCCAGCAGCGCAAGGGCGCCCGGGGAGCTGTTTTTT.

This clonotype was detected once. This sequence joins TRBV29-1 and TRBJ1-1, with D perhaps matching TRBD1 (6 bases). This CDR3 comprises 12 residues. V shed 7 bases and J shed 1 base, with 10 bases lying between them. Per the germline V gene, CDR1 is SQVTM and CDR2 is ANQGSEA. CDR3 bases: TGCAGCGCTGGGACAAAGAACACTGAAGCTTTCTTT. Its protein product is CSAGTKNTEAFF.

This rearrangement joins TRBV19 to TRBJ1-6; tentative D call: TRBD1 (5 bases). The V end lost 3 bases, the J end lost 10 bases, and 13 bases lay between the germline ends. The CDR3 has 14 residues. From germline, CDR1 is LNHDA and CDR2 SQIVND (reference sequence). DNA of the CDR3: TGTGCCAGTAGTATCCGCAGGGCAGAGTCACCCCTCCACTTT. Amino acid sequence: CASSIRRAESPLHF.

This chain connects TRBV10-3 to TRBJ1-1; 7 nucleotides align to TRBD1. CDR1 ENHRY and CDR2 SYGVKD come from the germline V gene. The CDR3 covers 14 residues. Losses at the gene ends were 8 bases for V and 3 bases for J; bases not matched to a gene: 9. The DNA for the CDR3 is TGTGCCATCCTTCAGGGGGGAAGGGACACTGAAGCTTTCTTT. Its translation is CAILQGGRDTEAFF.

In nucleotides, the CDR3 is TGTGCCACCAGTGATTTGGGGCACCGCCGACAGGGGGGAAACACCATATATTTT. Its protein is CATSDLGHRRQGGNTIYF. The J gene is TRBJ1-3, the V gene TRBV24-1; 8 bases map to TRBD1. Germline V gene data show CDR1 as KGHDR and CDR2 as SFDVKD. Unmatched junction bases numbered 10, after V lost 0 bases and J lost 4 bases. CDR3 size: 18 residues.

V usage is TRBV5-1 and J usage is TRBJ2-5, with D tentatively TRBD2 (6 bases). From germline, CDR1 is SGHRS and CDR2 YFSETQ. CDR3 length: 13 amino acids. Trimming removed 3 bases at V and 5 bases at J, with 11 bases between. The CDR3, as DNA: TGCGCCAGCAGCTGGGGAAGCGGGGAGACCCAGTACTTC. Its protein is CASSWGSGETQYF.

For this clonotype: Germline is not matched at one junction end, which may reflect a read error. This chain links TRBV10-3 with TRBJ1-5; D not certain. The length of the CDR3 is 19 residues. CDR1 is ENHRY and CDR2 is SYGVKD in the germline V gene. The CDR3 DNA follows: TGTGCCAGCAGTTACCCTCAGCGTGACTGGCTATATAGCAATCAGCCCCAGCATTTC. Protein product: CASSYPQRDWLYSNQPQHF.

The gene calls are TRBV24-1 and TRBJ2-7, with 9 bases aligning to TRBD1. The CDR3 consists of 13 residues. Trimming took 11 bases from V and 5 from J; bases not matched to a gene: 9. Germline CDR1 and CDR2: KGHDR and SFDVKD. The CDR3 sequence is CASRQGGGDEQYF. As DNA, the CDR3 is TGTGCCAGCAGACAGGGGGGGGGTGACGAGCAGTACTTC.

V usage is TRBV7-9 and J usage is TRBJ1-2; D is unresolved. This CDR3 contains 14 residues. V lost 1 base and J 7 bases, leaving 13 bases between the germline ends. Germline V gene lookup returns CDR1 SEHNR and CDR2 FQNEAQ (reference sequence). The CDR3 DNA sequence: TGTGCCAGCAGCTTAGGGGGTTTCGTCTCTGGCTACACCTTC. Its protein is CASSLGGFVSGYTF.

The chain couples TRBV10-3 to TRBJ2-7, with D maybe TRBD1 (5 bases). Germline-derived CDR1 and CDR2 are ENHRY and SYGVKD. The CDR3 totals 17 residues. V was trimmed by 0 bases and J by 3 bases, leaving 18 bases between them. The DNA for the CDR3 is TGTGCCATCAGTGAGTCCGGCAGGGTCTCCCAAAACTACGAGCAGTACTTC. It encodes CAISESGRVSQNYEQYF.

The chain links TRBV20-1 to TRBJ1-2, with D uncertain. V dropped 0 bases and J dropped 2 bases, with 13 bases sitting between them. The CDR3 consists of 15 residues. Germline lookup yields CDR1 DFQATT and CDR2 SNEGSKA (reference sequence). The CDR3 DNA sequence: TGCAGTGCTAGAGATATCACAGATTCAAACTATGGCTACACCTTC. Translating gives CSARDITDSNYGYTF.

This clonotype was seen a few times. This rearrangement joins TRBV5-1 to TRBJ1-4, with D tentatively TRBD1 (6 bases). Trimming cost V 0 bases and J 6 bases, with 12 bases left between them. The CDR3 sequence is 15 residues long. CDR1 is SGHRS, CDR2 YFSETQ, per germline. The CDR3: CASSLATGNHEKLFF. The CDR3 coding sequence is TGCGCCAGCAGCTTGGCCACAGGGAATCATGAAAAACTGTTTTTT.

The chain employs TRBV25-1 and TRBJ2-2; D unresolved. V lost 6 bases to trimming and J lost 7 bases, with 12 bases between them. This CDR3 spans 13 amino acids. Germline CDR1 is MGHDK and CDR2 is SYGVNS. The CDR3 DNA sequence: TGTGCCAGCAGCTTGTCCCATGTCGGGGAGCTGTTTTTT. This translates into CASSLSHVGELFF.

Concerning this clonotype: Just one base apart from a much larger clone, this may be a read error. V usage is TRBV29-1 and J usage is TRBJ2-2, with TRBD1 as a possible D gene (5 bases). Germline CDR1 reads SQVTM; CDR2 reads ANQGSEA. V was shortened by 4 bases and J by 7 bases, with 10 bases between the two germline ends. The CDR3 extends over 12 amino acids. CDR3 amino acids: CSVVTDSGELFF. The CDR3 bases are TGCAGCGTTGTAACTGACAGCGGGGAGCTGTTTTTT.

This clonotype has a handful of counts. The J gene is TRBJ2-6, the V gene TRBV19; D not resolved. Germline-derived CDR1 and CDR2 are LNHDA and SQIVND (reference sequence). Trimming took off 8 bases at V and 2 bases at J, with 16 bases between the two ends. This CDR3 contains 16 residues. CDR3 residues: CASSLRRNPGANVLTF. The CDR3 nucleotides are TGTGCCAGTTCCTTGAGGAGAAATCCTGGGGCCAACGTCCTGACTTTC. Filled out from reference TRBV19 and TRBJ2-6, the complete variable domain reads DGGITQSPKYLFRKEGQNVTLSCEQNLNHDAMYWYRQDPGQGLRLIYYSQIVNDFQKGDIAEGYSVSREKKESFPLTVTSAQKNPTAFYLCASSLRRNPGANVLTFGAGSRLTVL.

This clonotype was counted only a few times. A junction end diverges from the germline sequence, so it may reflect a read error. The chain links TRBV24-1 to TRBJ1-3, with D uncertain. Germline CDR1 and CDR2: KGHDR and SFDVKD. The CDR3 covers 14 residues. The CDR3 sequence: CASSYRDSGNTIYF. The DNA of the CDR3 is TGTGCCAGCAGTTACCGGGATTCTGGAAACACCATATATTTT.

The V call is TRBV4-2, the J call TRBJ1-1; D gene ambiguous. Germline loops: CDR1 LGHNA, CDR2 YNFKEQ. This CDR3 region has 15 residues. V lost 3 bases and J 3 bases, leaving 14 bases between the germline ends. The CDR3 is CASSQKIVGDTEAFF. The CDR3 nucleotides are TGTGCCAGCAGCCAGAAGATCGTGGGAGACACTGAAGCTTTCTTT.

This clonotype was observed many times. DNA of the CDR3: TGTGCCAGCAGTGAAGCAGGAGGATCCATTTATAATGAAAAACTGTTTTTT. Encoded protein: CASSEAGGSIYNEKLFF. The chain carries TRBV2 and TRBJ1-4; D remains unclear. This CDR3 has 17 amino acids. CDR1 is SNHLY, CDR2 FYNNEI, per germline. V was clipped by 0 bases and J by 4 bases, with 15 bases between them.

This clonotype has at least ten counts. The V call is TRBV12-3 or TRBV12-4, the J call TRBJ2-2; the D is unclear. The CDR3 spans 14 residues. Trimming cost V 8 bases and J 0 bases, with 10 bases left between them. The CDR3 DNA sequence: TGTGCCAGCTACGGCAATGCGAACACCGGGGAGCTGTTTTTT. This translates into CASYGNANTGELFF.

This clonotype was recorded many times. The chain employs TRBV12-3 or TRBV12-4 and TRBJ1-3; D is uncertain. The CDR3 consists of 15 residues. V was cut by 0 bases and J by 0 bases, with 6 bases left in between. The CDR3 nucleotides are TGTGCCAGCAGTTTAGCGGCGCCCTCTGGAAACACCATATATTTT. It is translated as CASSLAAPSGNTIYF.

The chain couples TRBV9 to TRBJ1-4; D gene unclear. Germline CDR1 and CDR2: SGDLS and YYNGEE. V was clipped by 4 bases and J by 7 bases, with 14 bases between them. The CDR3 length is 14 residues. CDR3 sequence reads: CASSQADLPEKLFF. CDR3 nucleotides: TGTGCCAGCAGCCAAGCAGACTTACCTGAAAAACTGTTTTTT.

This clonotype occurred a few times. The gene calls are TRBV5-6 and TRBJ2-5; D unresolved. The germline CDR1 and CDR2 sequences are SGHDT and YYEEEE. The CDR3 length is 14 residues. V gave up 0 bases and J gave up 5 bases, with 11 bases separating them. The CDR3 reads CASSLGRRAETQYF. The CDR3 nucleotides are TGTGCCAGCAGCTTGGGACGACGGGCGGAGACCCAGTACTTC.

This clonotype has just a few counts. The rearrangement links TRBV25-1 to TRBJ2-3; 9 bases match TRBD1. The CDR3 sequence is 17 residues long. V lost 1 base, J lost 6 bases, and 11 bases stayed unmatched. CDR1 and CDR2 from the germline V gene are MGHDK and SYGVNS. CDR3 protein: CASSEWGRDREPDTQYF. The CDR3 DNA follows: TGTGCCAGCAGTGAATGGGGCCGGGACAGGGAGCCCGATACGCAGTATTTT.